These T cell receptor beta chains were read from a single sample in a study of blood T cells in healthy people across ages. TCRdb re-derived calls from the 5' RACE reads in MiXCR, one entry per CDR3 protein. The sample has 1,800,000 or so distinct CDR3 sequences, around 42% seen once; the top ten hold 20% to 25%. Sequencing was performed on blood. Receptor source: a human donor in good health. Both conserved end residues are trimmed from each CDR3. Clone size is given for some rows only: seen once, a few or many times, or a class if the clone is expanded.

>TRBV9|few|TRBJ1-1
ASSVERSTEAF
>TRBV5-4|-|TRBJ2-5
ASSWDTRGPRY
>TRBV20-1|-|TRBJ2-1
SAPKRQGWAEQF
>TRBV7-2|-|TRBJ1-6
ASAAAGRSPLH
>TRBV6-1|many|TRBJ2-7
ASSHRGHYEQY
>TRBV10-3|-|TRBJ1-2
AIGGAYGYT
>TRBV20-1|-|TRBJ1-6
SYRPNSYNSPLH
>TRBV7-9|-|TRBJ1-2
ASSFPTGHGGYT
>TRBV3-1|few|TRBJ1-5
ASSFATNQPQH
>TRBV20-1|few|TRBJ2-7
SARDGETSGDLYEQY
>TRBV6-5|-|TRBJ2-1
ASGRQQSYNEQF
>TRBV7-8|few|TRBJ2-5
ASRSPGAGEGTQY
>TRBV7-3|few|TRBJ1-5
ASSLDGAQPQH
>TRBV24-1|-|TRBJ2-3
ATSDPPSDTQY
>TRBV7-9|-|TRBJ2-1
ASSFGTSGYYNEQF
>TRBV6-5|many|TRBJ2-7
ASSRRQGSYEQY
>TRBV4-3|few|TRBJ2-3
ASSQIHRADTQY
>TRBV6-2/TRBV6-3|few|TRBJ2-1
ASSYSLTYNEQF
>TRBV6-5|-|TRBJ1-2
ASSYSGGPSYGYT
>TRBV20-1|once|TRBJ1-1
SARRDAEWDTEAF
>TRBV2|-|TRBJ2-2
ASRPSTGGTGELF
>TRBV11-1|many|TRBJ2-5
ASSLAEGAGETQY
>TRBV21-1|-|TRBJ2-1
ASSKDLGRVQYNEQF
>TRBV24-1|-|TRBJ2-7
ATSDSRTSYEQY
>TRBV7-6|many|TRBJ2-7
ASSLGGEGEQY
>TRBV27|-|TRBJ1-2
ASSFLTGGEGYT
>TRBV12-3/TRBV12-4|few|TRBJ2-4
ASSLVGTGHHIQY
>TRBV5-6|few|TRBJ2-6
ASSIFGSGANVLT
>TRBV7-2|-|TRBJ2-4
ASSFRQGARIAKNIQY
>TRBV7-9|-|TRBJ1-6
ASSYTGESSPLH
>TRBV10-2|few|TRBJ2-3
ASTRAGRADTQY
>TRBV5-1|-|TRBJ2-5
ASSPLQGGPQETQY
>TRBV3-1|few|TRBJ1-4
ASSQFDNEKLF
>TRBV7-9|-|TRBJ2-6
ASWGPGLNSGANVLT
>TRBV14|few|TRBJ2-3
ASSQEVTGGDTQY
>TRBV7-2|many|TRBJ1-2
ASSLSSGENYGYT
>TRBV29-1|few|TRBJ1-5
SVVDGGDQPQH
>TRBV5-1|-|TRBJ2-1
ANSKRQDNNEQF
>TRBV5-1|-|TRBJ2-3
ASSSTSGGGRDTQY
>TRBV6-2/TRBV6-3|-|TRBJ1-5
ASSYSDLNQPQH
>TRBV4-3|-|TRBJ2-7
ASSHFFGKGDYEQY
>TRBV4-2|few|TRBJ2-5
ASSQDPVQETQY